This record looks at one TCR beta chain sequence and its context. This entry belongs to a study of beta chain features in type 1 diabetes. In germline, CDR1 is SGDLS, CDR2 YYNGEE. V lost 7 bases and J lost 2; bases outside the gene matches: 9. This CDR3 is built from 15 residues. The authors reverse transcribed all of the isolated RNA, so sequencing captured expressed TCRB transcripts. Using immunoSEQ multiplex PCR, the repertoire was profiled, and TCRdb retains in-frame clones only, with some absent. The table shows approximately 90,000 clones, with under 35% occurring only once. This rearrangement joins TRBV9 to TRBJ2-1; 7 nucleotides agree with TRBD2. This TCR derives from a woman between 18 and 30 years old in good health. Sequencing input: stem cell memory CD4+ T cells from blood. The CDR3 is CASSSTSTTYNEQFF. CDR3 DNA sequence: TGTGCCAGCTCCTCGACTAGCACGACCTACAATGAGCAGTTCTTC. Drawing the rest from reference TRBV9 and TRBJ2-1, the complete variable domain is DSGVTQTPKHLITATGQRVTLRCSPRSGDLSVYWYQQSLDQGLQFLIQYYNGEERAKGNILERFSAQQFPDLHSELNLSSLELGDSALYFCASSSTSTTYNEQFFGPGTRLTVL.